This TCR beta chain was sequenced during a study of graft-versus-host responses after intestinal transplantation (dated by TCRdb to the early 2020s). General notes on the study: The transplants that recipients received were multivisceral, liver-intestinal, or isolated intestinal. Alloreactive clones were identified by sequencing pre-transplant mixed lymphocyte reaction products and comparing them with unstimulated pre-transplant donor and recipient T cells. Every recipient was given anti-thymocyte globulin induction, followed by 3 to 4 years of maintenance tacrolimus and steroids. A peak of at least 4% donor T cells among recipient peripheral blood mononuclear cells was the definition used for donor T cell macrochimerism. Graft-versus-host and host-versus-graft alloreactive T cell clones were tracked in the graft, circulation and bone marrow after intestinal transplantation using bulk TCR-beta CDR3 sequencing. Instead of going to the commercial service, samples from a few later patients were sequenced in-house on an Illumina MiSeq and processed with MiXCR. A cohort of about 25 intestinal transplant recipients, including one retransplant, was enrolled, and a few patients lacking pretransplant specimens were excluded. General study outcomes and caveats: In patients with donor T cell macrochimerism, the allografts had high GvH to HvG T cell clonal ratios. The relatively low number and heterogeneity of intestinal transplant patients limited the conclusions. GvH clones were detected in recipient bone marrow, and some of these GvH clones were observed earlier in ileal mucosa or blood, consistent with an intestinal mucosal origin. Early after transplant, peak levels of circulating GvH clones were found to be associated with declines in HvG clones.

With regard to this clone: This clone's antigen is unknown. No base quality values were provided; no much bigger clone lies one nucleotide off. The identical CDR3 is also encoded by other nucleotide sequences in the sample.

Libraries were made using the immunoSEQ multiplex PCR assay. For most patients, genomic DNA was isolated with the Qiagen DNeasy Blood and Tissue Kit and sent frozen to Adaptive Biotechnologies for TCR sequencing. For most patients, high-throughput TCR-beta CDR3 sequencing of genomic DNA was performed by Adaptive Biotechnologies. Per the original workflow: TCR sequencing data for around 20 patients were retrieved from Adaptive's ImmunoSEQ software; three other patients were processed with MiXCR and VDJtools. CD4 versus CD8 sorting errors were corrected by removing sequences found in both subsets at a frequency ratio below 5:1. CDR3 nucleotide sequences shared between donor and recipient were removed because their origin could not be assigned. Alloreactive clones required at least 2-fold expansion over unstimulated cells and minimum CFSE-low frequency of 0.002% (template counts) or 0.001% (read counts). Clones detected in sequenced pre-transplant spleen, lymph node, or MLR CFSE-low populations of the donor or recipient were defined as mappable. Cumulative frequency of alloreactive clones was calculated as a percentage of all sequences weighted by copy number. In TCRdb, the immuneACCESS table is reduced to in-frame sequences with V and J assigned. These tables do not hold every clone; where another copy was compared, an unresolved V gene accounts for under half, and the others remain unexplained. D and trimming were read from the DNA, whereas the V and J calls and clone size are those reported in that table. The sample table lists tens of thousands of clones, 90% to 95% of them with a count of one. The biggest ten clones account for around 0.57% of the sample.

Sample time point, as interpreted from the label and publication: cells obtained before transplantation from donor or recipient. CD3+CD4+ and CD3+CD8+ populations were FACS-sorted from unstimulated pre-transplant donor and recipient cells taken from spleen or lymph nodes. Per the germline V gene (reference sequence), WNHNN is the CDR1 and SYGVQD is the CDR2. Trimming costs V 8 bases and J 1 base, and their ends lie 15 bases apart. The CDR3 holds 15 amino acids from the cysteine to the phenylalanine. Just CDR3 DNA is preserved here, 45 bases in frame from base 1. The TCR comes from a human donor who received an intestinal transplant. The V gene is TRBV10-1 and the J gene is TRBJ2-1, with a weak D call of TRBD2 (6 bases match). The sequencing here drew on unstimulated CD8+ T cells sorted from spleen or lymph node cells, taken before intestinal transplant. The CDR3 loop reads CASQEPGESYNEQFF. The DNA sequence follows: TGCGCCAGCCAAGAGCCGGGGGAATCCTACAATGAGCAGTTCTTC.